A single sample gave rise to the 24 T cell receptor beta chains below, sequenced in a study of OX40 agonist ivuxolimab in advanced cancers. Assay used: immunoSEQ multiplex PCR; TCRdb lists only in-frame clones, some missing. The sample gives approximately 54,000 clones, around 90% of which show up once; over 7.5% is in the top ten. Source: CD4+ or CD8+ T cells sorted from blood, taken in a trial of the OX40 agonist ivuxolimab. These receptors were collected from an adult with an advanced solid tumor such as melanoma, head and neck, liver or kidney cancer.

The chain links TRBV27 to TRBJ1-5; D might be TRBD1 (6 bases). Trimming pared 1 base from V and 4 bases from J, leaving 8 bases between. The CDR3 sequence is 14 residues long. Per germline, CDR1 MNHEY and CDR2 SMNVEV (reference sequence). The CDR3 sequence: CASSLWGLNQPQHF. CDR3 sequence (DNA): TGTGCCAGCAGTTTATGGGGGCTGAATCAGCCCCAGCATTTT.

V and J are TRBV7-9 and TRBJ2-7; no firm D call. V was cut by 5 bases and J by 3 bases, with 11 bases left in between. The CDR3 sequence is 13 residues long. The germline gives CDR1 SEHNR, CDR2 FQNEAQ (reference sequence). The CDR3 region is CASSPAADYEQYF. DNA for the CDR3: TGTGCCAGCAGCCCCGCGGCAGACTACGAGCAGTACTTC.

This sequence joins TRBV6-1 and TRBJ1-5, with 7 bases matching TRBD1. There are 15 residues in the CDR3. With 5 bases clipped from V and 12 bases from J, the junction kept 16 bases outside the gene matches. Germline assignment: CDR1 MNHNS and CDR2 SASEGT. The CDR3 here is CASSFTGVGISLQHF. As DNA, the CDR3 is TGTGCCAGCAGTTTTACAGGGGTAGGGATCTCGCTCCAGCATTTT.

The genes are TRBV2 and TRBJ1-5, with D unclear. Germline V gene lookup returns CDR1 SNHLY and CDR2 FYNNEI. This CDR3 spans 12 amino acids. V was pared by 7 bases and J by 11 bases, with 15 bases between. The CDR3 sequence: CASTGEDLTQHF. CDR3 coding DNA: TGTGCCAGCACCGGGGAGGATTTGACCCAGCATTTT. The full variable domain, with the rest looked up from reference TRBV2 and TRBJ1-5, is EPEVTQTPSHQVTQMGQEVILRCVPISNHLYFYWYRQILGQKVEFLVSFYNNEISEKSEIFDDQFSVERPDGSNFTLKIRSTKLEDSAMYFCASTGEDLTQHFGDGTRLSIL.

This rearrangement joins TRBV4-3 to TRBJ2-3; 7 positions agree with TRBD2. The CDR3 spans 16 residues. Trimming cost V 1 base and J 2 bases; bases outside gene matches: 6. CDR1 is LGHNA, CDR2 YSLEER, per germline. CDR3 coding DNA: TGCGCCAGCAGCCAAGGGGGACGGGGGGACACAGATACGCAGTATTTT. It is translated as CASSQGGRGDTDTQYF.

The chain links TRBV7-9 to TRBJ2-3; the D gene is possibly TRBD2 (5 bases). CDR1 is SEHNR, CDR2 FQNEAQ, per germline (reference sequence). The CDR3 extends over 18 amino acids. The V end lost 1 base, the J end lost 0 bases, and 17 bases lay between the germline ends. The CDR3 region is CASSLESWETTSTDTQYF. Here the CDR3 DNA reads TGTGCCAGCAGCTTAGAATCATGGGAGACTACTAGCACAGATACGCAGTATTTT.

CDR3 loop: CASSQVQGAAGELFF. CDR3 in DNA: TGTGCCAGCAGCCAAGTCCAGGGGGCCGCCGGGGAGCTGTTTTTT. The rearrangement joins TRBV4-2 to TRBJ2-2, with 8 bases fitting TRBD1. The length of the CDR3 is 15 residues. Losses at the gene ends were 1 base for V and 6 bases for J; bases not matched to a gene: 4. The germline V gene encodes CDR1 LGHNA and CDR2 YNFKEQ.

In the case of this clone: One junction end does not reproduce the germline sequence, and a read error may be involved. The CDR3 region has the DNA TGTGCTAGCAGCTTAGGACAGGGTGGCGAGCAGTACTTC. This gives the protein CASSLGQGGEQYF. This sequence joins TRBV7-7 and TRBJ2-7, with 8 bases fitting TRBD1. Germline CDR1 and CDR2: SSHAT and FNYEAQ (reference sequence). The CDR3 contains 13 residues.

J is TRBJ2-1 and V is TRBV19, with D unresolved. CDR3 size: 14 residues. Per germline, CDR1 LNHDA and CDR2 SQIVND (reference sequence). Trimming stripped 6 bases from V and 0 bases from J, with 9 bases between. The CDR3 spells CASRFRSSYNEQFF. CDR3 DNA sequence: TGTGCCAGTAGGTTCCGGAGCTCCTACAATGAGCAGTTCTTC.

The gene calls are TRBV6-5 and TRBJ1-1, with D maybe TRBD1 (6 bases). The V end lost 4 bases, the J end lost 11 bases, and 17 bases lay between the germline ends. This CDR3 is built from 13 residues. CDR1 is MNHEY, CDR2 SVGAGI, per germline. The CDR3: CASSFLQGQEAFF. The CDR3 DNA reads TGTGCCAGCAGTTTTCTACAGGGTCAGGAGGCTTTCTTT.

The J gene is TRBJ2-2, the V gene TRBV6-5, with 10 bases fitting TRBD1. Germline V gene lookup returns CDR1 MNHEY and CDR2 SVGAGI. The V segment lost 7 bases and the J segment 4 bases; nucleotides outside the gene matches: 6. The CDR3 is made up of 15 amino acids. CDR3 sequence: CASNDRGRITGELFF. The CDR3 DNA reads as TGTGCCAGCAACGACAGGGGGCGGATCACCGGGGAGCTGTTTTTT.

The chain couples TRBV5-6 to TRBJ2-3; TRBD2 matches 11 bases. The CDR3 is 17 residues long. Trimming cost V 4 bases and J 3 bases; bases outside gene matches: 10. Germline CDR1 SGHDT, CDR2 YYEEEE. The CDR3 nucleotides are TGTGCCAGCAGCCGTGGGACTAGCGGTTTCCCGACAGATACGCAGTATTTT. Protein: CASSRGTSGFPTDTQYF.

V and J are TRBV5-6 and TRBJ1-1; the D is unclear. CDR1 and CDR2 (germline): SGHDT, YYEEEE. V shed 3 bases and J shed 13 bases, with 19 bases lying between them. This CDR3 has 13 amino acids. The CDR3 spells CASSSLVGGVGFF. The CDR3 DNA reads TGTGCCAGCAGCTCCCTGGTCGGTGGGGTTGGTTTCTTT.

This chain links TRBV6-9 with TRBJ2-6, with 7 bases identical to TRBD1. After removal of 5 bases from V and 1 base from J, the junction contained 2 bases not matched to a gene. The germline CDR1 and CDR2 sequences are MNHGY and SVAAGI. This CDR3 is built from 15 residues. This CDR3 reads CASSLTGSGANVLTF. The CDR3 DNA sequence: TGTGCCAGCAGTCTGACAGGGTCTGGGGCCAACGTCCTGACTTTC.

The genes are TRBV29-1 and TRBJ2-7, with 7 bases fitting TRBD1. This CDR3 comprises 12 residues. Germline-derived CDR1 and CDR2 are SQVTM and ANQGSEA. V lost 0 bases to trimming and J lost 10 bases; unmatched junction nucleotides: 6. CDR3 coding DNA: TGCAGCGTTGAAGAAGGGGGCGGAGATCAGTACTTC. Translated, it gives CSVEEGGGDQYF.

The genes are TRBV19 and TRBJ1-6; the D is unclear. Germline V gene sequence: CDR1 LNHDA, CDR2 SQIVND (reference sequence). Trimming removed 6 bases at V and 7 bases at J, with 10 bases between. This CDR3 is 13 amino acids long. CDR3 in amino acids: CASRSGPNSPLHF. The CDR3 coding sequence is TGTGCCAGTAGATCTGGTCCCAATTCACCCCTCCACTTT.

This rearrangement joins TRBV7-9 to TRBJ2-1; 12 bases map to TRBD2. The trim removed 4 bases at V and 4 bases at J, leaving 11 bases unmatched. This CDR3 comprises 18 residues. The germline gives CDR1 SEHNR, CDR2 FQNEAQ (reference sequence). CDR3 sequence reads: CASSSGLAGNGVYNEQFF. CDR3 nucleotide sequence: TGTGCCAGCAGCTCCGGACTAGCGGGAAACGGAGTGTACAATGAGCAGTTCTTC.

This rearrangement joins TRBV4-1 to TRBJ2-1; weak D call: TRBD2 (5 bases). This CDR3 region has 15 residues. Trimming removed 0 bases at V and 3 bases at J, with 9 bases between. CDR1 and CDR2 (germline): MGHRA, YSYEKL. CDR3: CASSQERTYYNEQFF. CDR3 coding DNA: TGCGCCAGCAGCCAAGAGCGGACTTACTACAATGAGCAGTTCTTC.

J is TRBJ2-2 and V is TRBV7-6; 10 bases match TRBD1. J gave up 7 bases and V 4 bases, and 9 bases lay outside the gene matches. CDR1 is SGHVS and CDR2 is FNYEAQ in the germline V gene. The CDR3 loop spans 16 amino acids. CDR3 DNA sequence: TGTGCCAGCAGCTCACCGGACAGGGGGAAACACGGGGAGCTGTTTTTT. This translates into CASSSPDRGKHGELFF.

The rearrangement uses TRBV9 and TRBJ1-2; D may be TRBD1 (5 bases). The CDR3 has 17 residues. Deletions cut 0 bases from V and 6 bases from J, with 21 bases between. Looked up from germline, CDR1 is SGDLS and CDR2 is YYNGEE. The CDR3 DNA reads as TGTGCCAGCAGCGTAGGATTGTCAGGGTCAGAGCCTAATGGCTACACCTTC. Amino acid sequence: CASSVGLSGSEPNGYTF.

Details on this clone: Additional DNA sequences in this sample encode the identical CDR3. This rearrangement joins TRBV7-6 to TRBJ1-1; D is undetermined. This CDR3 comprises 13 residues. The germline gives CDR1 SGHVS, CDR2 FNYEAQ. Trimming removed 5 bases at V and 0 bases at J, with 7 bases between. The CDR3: CASSRGLNTEAFF. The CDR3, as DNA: TGTGCCAGCAGCCGAGGGTTGAACACTGAAGCTTTCTTT.

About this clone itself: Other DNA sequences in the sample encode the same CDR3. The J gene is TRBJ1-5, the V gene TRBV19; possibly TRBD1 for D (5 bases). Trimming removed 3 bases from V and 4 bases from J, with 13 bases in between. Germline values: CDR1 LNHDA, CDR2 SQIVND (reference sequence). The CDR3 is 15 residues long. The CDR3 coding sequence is TGTGCCAGTAGTATTGGCCAGGGCGGGAATCAGCCCCAGCATTTT. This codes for CASSIGQGGNQPQHF.

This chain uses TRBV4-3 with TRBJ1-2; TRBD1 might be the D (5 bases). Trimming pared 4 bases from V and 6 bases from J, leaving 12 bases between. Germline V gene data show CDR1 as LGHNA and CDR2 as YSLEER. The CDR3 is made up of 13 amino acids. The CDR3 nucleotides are TGCGCCAGCAGCCCAACAGGTATAAATGGCTACACCTTC. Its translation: CASSPTGINGYTF.

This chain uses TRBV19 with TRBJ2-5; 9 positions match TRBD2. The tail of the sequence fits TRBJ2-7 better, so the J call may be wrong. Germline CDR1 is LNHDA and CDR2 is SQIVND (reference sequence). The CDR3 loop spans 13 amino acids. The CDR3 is CASSNGLAYEQYF. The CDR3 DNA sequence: TGTGCCAGTAGTAACGGACTAGCGTACGAGCAGTACTTC.